A single sample gave rise to the 25 T cell receptor beta chains below, sequenced in a study of T cell changes during pregnancy in multiple sclerosis. The method was immunoSEQ multiplex PCR; TCRdb's version includes in-frame clones alone and lacks a portion of them. There are roughly 48,000 clones in the sample; about 90% occur only once, and 0.95% to 1.5% lies in the top ten. Here the sequenced sample was CD4+ T cells from peripheral blood mononuclear cells, taken in the second trimester of pregnancy. Every receptor here comes from a female donor with multiple sclerosis, enrolled in a pregnancy study.

This sequence joins TRBV28 and TRBJ1-1; TRBD1 agrees at 7 bases. The CDR3 runs 13 residues. V shed 2 bases, J shed 6 bases, and the junction held 3 bases outside the gene matches. The V gene's germline CDR1 is MDHEN and CDR2 SYDVKM. CDR3 nucleotide sequence: TGTGCCAGCAGTTTAAGGGGGCGGGCTGAAGCTTTCTTT. The encoded protein is CASSLRGRAEAFF.

This chain links TRBV5-1 with TRBJ2-3; TRBD2 matches at 14 bases. V was pared by 4 bases and J by 0 bases, with 13 bases of the junction left unmatched. CDR1 SGHRS and CDR2 YFSETQ come from the germline V gene. CDR3 length: 20 residues. The CDR3 DNA is TGCGCCAGCAGCGCTGGGACTAGCGGGAGTACGGCCTTTAGCACAGATACGCAGTATTTT. This codes for CASSAGTSGSTAFSTDTQYF.

The rearrangement joins TRBV5-8 to TRBJ2-1, with a possible D match to TRBD1 (6 bases). Germline V lookup: CDR1 SGHTS, CDR2 YDEGEE. The CDR3 runs to 13 residues. Trimming pared 4 bases from V and 6 bases from J, leaving 11 bases between. This chain's CDR3 is CASSLGHPNEQFF. DNA for the CDR3: TGTGCCAGCAGCCTGGGACACCCCAATGAGCAGTTCTTC.

The J gene is TRBJ2-4, the V gene TRBV6-1, with 12 bases that match TRBD2. CDR1 and CDR2 from the germline V gene are MNHNS and SASEGT. This CDR3 is built from 15 residues. Germline trimming cut 4 bases from V and 7 bases from J; bases unmatched to any gene: 5. For the CDR3, the DNA is TGTGCCAGCAGTGTTTCTAGCGGGAGGGATAACATTCAGTACTTC. Translated: CASSVSSGRDNIQYF.

CDR3 bases: TGCGCCAGCAGCCCGTCCGGGGGACGGAACACTGAAGCTTTCTTT. Translation gives CASSPSGGRNTEAFF. The V and J genes are TRBV4-3 and TRBJ1-1, with D possibly matching TRBD1 (5 bases). V gave up 4 bases and J gave up 1 base, with 13 bases separating them. Germline values: CDR1 LGHNA, CDR2 YSLEER. The CDR3 sequence is 15 residues long.

V usage is TRBV4-1 and J usage is TRBJ2-3; 7 nucleotides line up with TRBD2. The CDR3 consists of 16 residues. The J segment lost 2 bases and the V segment lost 3 bases, leaving 8 bases of the junction unmatched. Germline V CDR1 and CDR2: MGHRA, YSYEKL. The CDR3 bases are TGCGCCAGCAGCCAGACGGGAGGACATTTCACAGATACGCAGTATTTT. Protein: CASSQTGGHFTDTQYF.

V and J are TRBV5-5 and TRBJ2-2; the match to TRBD2 covers 14 bases. CDR1 is SGHKS and CDR2 is YYEKEE in the germline V gene (reference sequence). The CDR3 is 18 amino acids. Trimming removed 4 bases from V and 6 bases from J; junction bases left unmatched: 11. Here the CDR3 DNA reads TGTGCCAGCAGCAGCACCGGGACTAGCGGGAGTAAGTCCGGGGAGCTGTTTTTT. Translated, it gives CASSSTGTSGSKSGELFF.

V is TRBV5-1 and J is TRBJ2-7; TRBD2 matches 12 bases. The CDR3 runs to 16 residues. Germline V gene lookup returns CDR1 SGHRS and CDR2 YFSETQ. After removal of 3 bases from V and 2 bases from J, the junction contained 6 bases not matched to a gene. In nucleotides, the CDR3 is TGCGCCAGCAGCTGGGGGACTAGCGGGTCCACCTACGAGCAGTACTTC. Amino acids: CASSWGTSGSTYEQYF.

The chain is built from TRBV5-1 and TRBJ1-1; D perhaps matches TRBD1 (5 bases). This CDR3 has 13 amino acids. V lost 0 bases and J 4 bases, leaving 7 bases between the germline ends. The germline V gene encodes CDR1 SGHRS and CDR2 YFSETQ. The CDR3 is CASSLDRGTEAFF. The CDR3 DNA is TGCGCCAGCAGCTTGGATAGGGGCACTGAAGCTTTCTTT.

The chain is built from TRBV6-5 and TRBJ1-5; D not certain. Germline V gene lookup returns CDR1 MNHEY and CDR2 SVGAGI. The CDR3 loop spans 15 amino acids. V lost 2 bases and J lost 4, with 12 bases in between. Written as DNA, the CDR3 is TGTGCCAGCAGTTACCAGGACGGGAAGAATCAGCCCCAGCATTTT. Its translation: CASSYQDGKNQPQHF.

The rearrangement uses TRBV19 and TRBJ1-1; the D is unclear. The V gene's germline CDR1 is LNHDA and CDR2 SQIVND (reference sequence). The CDR3 contains 12 residues. The ends were cut back, 8 bases at V and 1 base at J, with 8 bases in the middle. CDR3 DNA sequence: TGTGCCAGTGGTAGCAGGAACACTGAAGCTTTCTTT. This codes for CASGSRNTEAFF. Complete variable domain (other parts from reference TRBV19 and TRBJ1-1): DGGITQSPKYLFRKEGQNVTLSCEQNLNHDAMYWYRQDPGQGLRLIYYSQIVNDFQKGDIAEGYSVSREKKESFPLTVTSAQKNPTAFYLCASGSRNTEAFFGQGTRLTVV.

The V call is TRBV18, the J call TRBJ1-2; D is ambiguous. With 6 bases removed from V and 4 bases from J, the gap between germline ends came to 9 bases. The CDR3 length is 12 residues. The germline gives CDR1 KGHSH, CDR2 LQKENI. CDR3 loop: CASSIEGYGYTF. The DNA of the CDR3 is TGTGCCAGCTCCATAGAGGGCTATGGCTACACCTTC.

The chain recombines TRBV7-2 with TRBJ2-4; TRBD1 matches 7 bases. The CDR3 length is 15 residues. The germline gives CDR1 SGHTA, CDR2 FQGNSA. V was pared by 4 bases and J by 7 bases, with 10 bases of the junction left unmatched. CDR3 coding DNA: TGTGCCAGCAGCTCTCATCGGACAGGACGTAACATTCAGTACTTC. Residues: CASSSHRTGRNIQYF.

The rearrangement links TRBV27 to TRBJ2-7, with 9 bases fitting TRBD2. The V gene's germline CDR1 is MNHEY and CDR2 SMNVEV (reference sequence). J gave up 2 bases and V 2 bases, and 4 bases lay outside the gene matches. This CDR3 is built from 15 residues. This CDR3 reads CASSLIAGATYEQYF. The CDR3 coding sequence is TGTGCCAGCAGTTTAATAGCGGGAGCTACCTACGAGCAGTACTTC.

V is TRBV11-2 and J is TRBJ2-1, with 8 bases matching TRBD1. The V and J ends lost 4 bases and 4 bases, in that order; junction bases with no gene match: 3. This CDR3 contains 14 residues. CDR1 and CDR2 from the germline V gene are SGHAT and FQNNGV. The CDR3 DNA reads TGTGCCAGCAGCTCAGGGGGCCTTTACAATGAGCAGTTCTTC. It specifies CASSSGGLYNEQFF.

CDR3 sequence (DNA): TGTGCCAGCAGCCAGTACACCGGGGAGCTGTTTTTT. It codes for CASSQYTGELFF. The rearrangement uses TRBV11-3 and TRBJ2-2; D ambiguous. The CDR3 has 12 residues. Germline values: CDR1 SGHNT, CDR2 YENEEA. V lost 5 bases, J lost 3 bases, and 4 bases lay in between.

The V and J genes are TRBV5-4 and TRBJ1-4; no clear D gene. In germline, CDR1 is SGHNT, CDR2 YYREEE (reference sequence). The V gene lost 0 bases and the J gene lost 0 bases, with 6 bases spanning the gap. The CDR3 totals 15 residues. CDR3 nucleotide sequence: TGTGCCAGCAGCTTGGCGGGAGCAACTAATGAAAAACTGTTTTTT. It is translated as CASSLAGATNEKLFF.

The V and J genes are TRBV11-2 and TRBJ2-3; no firm D call. Germline CDR1 is SGHAT and CDR2 is FQNNGV. The V gene lost 3 bases and the J gene lost 2 bases, with 3 bases spanning the gap. CDR3 length equals 12 residues. The CDR3 is CASSFHTDTQYF. DNA of the CDR3: TGTGCCAGCAGCTTCCACACAGATACGCAGTATTTT.

This chain connects TRBV11-2 to TRBJ1-2, with TRBD1 as a possible D gene (5 bases). This CDR3 region has 14 residues. V lost 5 bases to trimming and J lost 4 bases, with 14 bases between them. The V gene's germline CDR1 is SGHAT and CDR2 FQNNGV. The CDR3 protein is CASSPRQRSYGYTF. The DNA of the CDR3 is TGTGCCAGCAGCCCTCGACAGAGGAGCTATGGCTACACCTTC.

This chain links TRBV7-9 with TRBJ2-3; weak D call: TRBD1 (6 bases). Germline CDR1 reads SEHNR; CDR2 reads FQNEAQ (reference sequence). V was trimmed by 8 bases and J by 0 bases, leaving 15 bases between them. The CDR3 covers 15 residues. The CDR3 coding sequence is TGTGCCAGCTCCAGACAGGTGATTAGCACAGATACGCAGTATTTT. Its translation is CASSRQVISTDTQYF.

This sequence joins TRBV2 and TRBJ1-2; D perhaps matches TRBD1 (6 bases). Germline-derived CDR1 and CDR2 are SNHLY and FYNNEI. Trimming left V 4 bases short and J 8 bases short, with 17 bases between. This CDR3 is 14 amino acids long. In DNA form, the CDR3 reads TGTGCCAGCAGTGTCAGGGGCGAATTCTCCGGCTACACCTTC. Translating it yields CASSVRGEFSGYTF.

The chain uses TRBV5-4 and TRBJ1-1; tentative D call: TRBD1 (6 bases). V lost 0 bases and J lost 11, with 17 bases in between. The V gene's germline CDR1 is SGHNT and CDR2 YYREEE (reference sequence). The CDR3 is made up of 14 amino acids. The chain's CDR3 is CASSLGTGGASAFF. CDR3 bases: TGTGCCAGCAGCTTGGGTACGGGGGGCGCTTCGGCTTTCTTT. Full variable domain (remainder filled in from reference TRBV5-4 and TRBJ1-1): ETGVTQSPTHLIKTRGQQVTLRCSSQSGHNTVSWYQQALGQGPQFIFQYYREEENGRGNFPPRFSGLQFPNYSSELNVNALELDDSALYLCASSLGTGGASAFFGQGTRLTVV.

The gene calls are TRBV11-1 and TRBJ2-1; D gene unclear. The CDR3 is 12 amino acids. Germline CDR1 is SGHAT and CDR2 is FQDESV (reference sequence). The V gene lost 3 bases and the J gene lost 7 bases, with 7 bases spanning the gap. The CDR3 DNA is TGTGCCAGCAGCTTTTTCGGTAATGAGCAGTTCTTC. Translating it yields CASSFFGNEQFF.

CDR3 DNA: TGTGCCAGCAGTTTAAGACTAGCGGGAGTCGCCGGGTCCGGGGAGCTGTTTTTT. Translation: CASSLRLAGVAGSGELFF. The genes are TRBV27 and TRBJ2-2; 12 bases agree with TRBD2. The germline V gene has CDR1 MNHEY and CDR2 SMNVEV (reference sequence). The trim removed 2 bases at V and 6 bases at J, leaving 10 bases unmatched. The CDR3 covers 18 residues.

The rearrangement joins TRBV6-1 to TRBJ2-1, with D possibly TRBD2 on 6 matching bases. CDR3 length: 18 residues. Per the germline V gene, CDR1 is MNHNS and CDR2 is SASEGT. Trimming took off 6 bases at V and 3 bases at J, with 24 bases between the two ends. The chain's CDR3 is CASSERGSGYMRYNEQFF. The CDR3 nucleotides are TGTGCCAGCAGCGAACGGGGGTCCGGGTATATGCGCTACAATGAGCAGTTCTTC.